This entry lists 20 T cell receptor beta chains sequenced from one sample in a study of CD8 T cells in ankylosing spondylitis. Study outcomes and limitations: Ankylosing spondylitis blood seemed to carry a telltale TCR beta motif made of seven or eight highly homologous variants.

Each CDR3 protein is one row after TCRdb ran MiXCR on the 5' RACE reads. Of 500,000 to 650,000 distinct CDR3 sequences detected, about 5.7% appear once; the ten largest clones hold 3.5%. What these receptors recognize is not known. Material for sequencing was blood, either unsorted or a sorted T cell fraction (not recorded which). These receptor sequences come from a male donor with ankylosing spondylitis.

This clonotype was seen many times. V is TRBV20-1 and J is TRBJ1-6; TRBD1 might be the D (5 bases). The germline CDR1 and CDR2 sequences are DFQATT and SNEGSKA (reference sequence). V was pared by 5 bases and J by 0 bases, with 11 bases between. The CDR3 contains 15 residues. The CDR3 region has the DNA TGCAGTGCTTCTGACAGCAGCTCCTATAATTCACCCCTCCACTTT. Translating gives CSASDSSSYNSPLHF.

This clonotype came up many times. V usage is TRBV7-8 and J usage is TRBJ2-3; 7 bases are a match to TRBD1. The germline V gene has CDR1 SGHVS and CDR2 FQNEAQ. The CDR3 has 15 amino acids. J was trimmed by 6 bases and V by 4 bases; bases with no gene match: 10. The CDR3 protein is CASSSNRGTHDTQYF. CDR3 coding DNA: TGTGCCAGCAGCTCTAACAGGGGCACTCACGATACGCAGTATTTT.

The chain has TRBV20-1 and TRBJ2-7, with D tentatively TRBD1 (6 bases). Looked up from germline, CDR1 is DFQATT and CDR2 is SNEGSKA (reference sequence). Trimming stripped 3 bases from V and 3 bases from J, with 12 bases between. The CDR3 contains 13 residues. CDR3 protein: CSASQGQHYEQYF. CDR3 in DNA: TGCAGTGCTAGCCAAGGACAGCACTACGAGCAGTACTTC.

This clonotype was seen at least ten times. The chain carries TRBV20-1 and TRBJ2-3; 7 bases agree with TRBD1. V shed 6 bases and J 0 bases; nucleotides not matched to a gene: 6. Germline V CDR1 and CDR2: DFQATT, SNEGSKA (reference sequence). The CDR3 spans 14 residues. The DNA for the CDR3 is TGCAGTGCCTCTCGGGACAGAAGCACAGATACGCAGTATTTT. This codes for CSASRDRSTDTQYF.

The sample holds many counts of this clonotype. The chain employs TRBV6-1 and TRBJ1-6; D is possibly TRBD1 (5 bases). This CDR3 comprises 14 residues. Germline loops: CDR1 MNHNS, CDR2 SASEGT. The V gene lost 4 bases and the J gene lost 7 bases, with 11 bases spanning the gap. CDR3 nucleotides: TGTGCCAGCAGTGGGACATTGGGAAATTCACCCCTCCACTTT. Encoded protein: CASSGTLGNSPLHF.

This clonotype was seen ten or more times. J is TRBJ1-3 and V is TRBV29-1; no clear D. This CDR3 has 14 residues. Trimming shortened V by 6 bases and J by 3 bases, and 15 bases separated the two germline ends. Germline V gene data show CDR1 as SQVTM and CDR2 as ANQGSEA. The CDR3 bases are TGCAGCGTCCAGATGGGATTCAGTGGAAACACCATATATTTT. Translation: CSVQMGFSGNTIYF.

This clonotype was detected many times. This chain joins TRBV28 and TRBJ2-7; D remains unclear. Trimming stripped 1 base from V and 3 bases from J, with 7 bases between. The CDR3 has 13 residues. Per germline, CDR1 MDHEN and CDR2 SYDVKM. The CDR3 is CASSLSPVYEQYF. The CDR3 region has the DNA TGTGCCAGCAGTTTATCCCCAGTCTACGAGCAGTACTTC.

The chain recombines TRBV6-1 with TRBJ2-2, with TRBD1 identical over 7 bases. The CDR3 spans 14 residues. Germline-derived CDR1 and CDR2 are MNHNS and SASEGT. Trimming at V came to 6 bases and at J to 6 bases, leaving 7 bases not matched to a gene. The CDR3 spells CASRETGWAGELFF. CDR3 nucleotide sequence: TGTGCCAGCAGAGAGACAGGGTGGGCCGGGGAGCTGTTTTTT.

This clonotype was observed at least ten times. The genes are TRBV20-1 and TRBJ2-3; TRBD2 matches at 10 bases. Germline V lookup: CDR1 DFQATT, CDR2 SNEGSKA (reference sequence). V dropped 2 bases and J dropped 8; count of bases not matched to a gene: 7. This CDR3 region has 14 residues. CDR3 residues: CSARRASGSGTQYF. In nucleotides, the CDR3 is TGCAGTGCTAGACGGGCTAGCGGGAGCGGTACGCAGTATTTT.

The chain recombines TRBV6-1 with TRBJ1-1; D is perhaps TRBD1 (5 bases). Trimming took off 2 bases at V and 3 bases at J, with 13 bases between the two ends. The CDR3 is 15 residues long. Germline loops: CDR1 MNHNS, CDR2 SASEGT. The CDR3 is CASSEWVREDTEAFF. In DNA, the CDR3 is TGTGCCAGCAGTGAATGGGTCAGGGAGGACACTGAAGCTTTCTTT.

This clonotype was counted a few times. The chain joins TRBV19 to TRBJ2-1; no clear D gene. Trimming pared 0 bases from V and 11 bases from J, leaving 11 bases between. The CDR3 has 13 residues. Germline V gives CDR1 LNHDA, CDR2 SQIVND (reference sequence). CDR3 region: CASSIEYRFQQFF. In nucleotides, the CDR3 is TGTGCCAGTAGTATAGAGTATAGGTTCCAGCAGTTCTTC.

This clonotype was seen many times. The rearrangement links TRBV7-2 to TRBJ2-1, with 7 nucleotides matching TRBD1. After removal of 1 base from V and 4 bases from J, the junction contained 4 bases not matched to a gene. This CDR3 is built from 15 residues. Germline V gene sequence: CDR1 SGHTA, CDR2 FQGNSA. This chain's CDR3 is CASSLVGTEYNEQFF. CDR3 in DNA: TGTGCCAGCAGCTTAGTAGGGACAGAATACAATGAGCAGTTCTTC.

This clonotype was seen at least ten times. The chain recombines TRBV9 with TRBJ1-6; maybe TRBD1 (5 bases). V gave up 3 bases and J gave up 6 bases, with 13 bases separating them. The germline gives CDR1 SGDLS, CDR2 YYNGEE. This CDR3 spans 15 amino acids. CDR3 in amino acids: CASSAGTLANSPLHF. The CDR3 coding sequence is TGTGCCAGCAGCGCTGGGACTCTGGCTAATTCACCCCTCCACTTT.

The genes are TRBV7-8 and TRBJ2-2; no clear D gene. Trimming removed 1 base at V and 7 bases at J, with 10 bases between. The CDR3 is made up of 14 amino acids. Germline values: CDR1 SGHVS, CDR2 FQNEAQ. The CDR3 sequence: CASSLVGEGGELFF. The CDR3 DNA is TGTGCCAGCAGCTTAGTTGGGGAAGGCGGGGAGCTGTTTTTT.

This clonotype was recorded at least ten times. The chain links TRBV7-9 to TRBJ1-2, with 8 nucleotides matching TRBD1. The CDR3 runs to 15 residues. Germline V gene lookup returns CDR1 SEHNR and CDR2 FQNEAQ (reference sequence). V was pared by 3 bases and J by 6 bases, with 9 bases of the junction left unmatched. The CDR3 bases are TGTGCCAGCAGCTTGGACAGGGCGTCATCCCATGGCTACACCTTC. Translated, it gives CASSLDRASSHGYTF. The full variable domain, with the rest looked up from reference TRBV7-9 and TRBJ1-2, is DTGVSQNPRHKITKRGQNVTFRCDPISEHNRLYWYRQTLGQGPEFLTYFQNEAQLEKSRLLSDRFSAERPKGSFSTLEIQRTEQGDSAMYLCASSLDRASSHGYTFGSGTRLTVV.

A note on this clonotype: A much larger clone sits a single nucleotide away, making a read error possible. J is TRBJ1-2 and V is TRBV12-3 or TRBV12-4; D may be TRBD1 (5 bases). This CDR3 spans 14 amino acids. Between the trimmed V and J ends, which lost 5 bases and 7 bases, there was a span of 17 bases. CDR3 region: CASSLQGGDFGYTF. The CDR3 DNA reads as TGTGCCAGCAGTCTTCAGGGAGGGGACTTTGGCTACACCTTC.

This clonotype was picked up many times. The chain combines TRBV6-1 with TRBJ2-7, with D possibly being TRBD1 or TRBD2 (5 bases each). The CDR3 is 15 residues long. CDR1 is MNHNS and CDR2 is SASEGT in the germline V gene. The V end was cut by 6 bases, the J end by 4 bases, with 19 bases between. CDR3 residues: CASRTGTHVGYEQYF. DNA of the CDR3: TGTGCCAGCAGAACCGGGACCCATGTAGGTTACGAGCAGTACTTC.

In this sample, this clonotype turned up many times. This rearrangement joins TRBV15 to TRBJ2-7, with D possibly TRBD2 on 5 matching bases. V lost 5 bases to trimming and J lost 5 bases, with 22 bases between them. Germline V CDR1 and CDR2: LNHNV, YYDKDF (reference sequence). The CDR3 runs to 16 residues. CDR3 nucleotides: TGTGCCACCAGCGGGTTCCCGGACTTCCTAGGCGACGAGCAGTACTTC. Its protein product is CATSGFPDFLGDEQYF.

This clonotype has ten or more counts. The V and J genes are TRBV6-2 or TRBV6-3 and TRBJ1-5; TRBD1 is a possible D gene (5 bases). The CDR3 covers 12 residues. Germline lookup yields CDR1 MNHEY and CDR2 SVGEGT. Trimming took off 6 bases at V and 4 bases at J, with 7 bases between the two ends. CDR3: CASSYRNQPQHF. CDR3 sequence (DNA): TGTGCCAGCAGCTACAGGAATCAGCCCCAGCATTTT.

The chain carries TRBV7-2 and TRBJ2-5, with TRBD2 identical over 11 bases. This CDR3 comprises 16 residues. Unmatched junction bases numbered 3, after V lost 1 base and J lost 2 bases. Germline V CDR1 and CDR2: SGHTA, FQGNSA. CDR3 in amino acids: CASSLVVAGGQETQYF. The CDR3 DNA is TGTGCCAGCAGCTTAGTCGTAGCGGGAGGGCAAGAGACCCAGTACTTC.